This passage covers 10 T cell receptor beta chains from one sample sequenced in a study of blood T cell repertoires in COVID-19. Measured with immunoSEQ multiplex PCR; TCRdb has only the in-frame clones, and not every one. The table lists some 350,000 clones, around 89% of them singletons, with around 3% in the top ten. Specimen: peripheral blood. The receptors were gathered from a woman under 40 with COVID-19, enrolled during active disease.

V is TRBV5-1 and J is TRBJ2-5, with 8 bases identical to TRBD2. After removal of 0 bases from V and 1 base from J, the junction contained 8 bases not matched to a gene. The germline V gene has CDR1 SGHRS and CDR2 YFSETQ. This CDR3 has 17 residues. CDR3 nucleotides: TGCGCCAGCAGCTTGGAGTCTGCGGGGGGTCTCCAAGAGACCCAGTACTTC. It yields the protein CASSLESAGGLQETQYF.

This chain links TRBV19 with TRBJ2-1; D is unresolved. V dropped 2 bases and J dropped 5 bases, with 4 bases sitting between them. Germline CDR1 reads LNHDA; CDR2 reads SQIVND (reference sequence). The length of the CDR3 is 12 residues. For the CDR3, the DNA is TGTGCCAGTAGTATACTAAACAATGAGCAGTTCTTC. This translates into CASSILNNEQFF.

The table lists this clone with a few counts. The chain is built from TRBV7-9 and TRBJ2-5, with 7 bases identical to TRBD2. The CDR3 length is 15 residues. From germline, CDR1 is SEHNR and CDR2 FQNEAQ (reference sequence). Trimming removed 1 base from V and 3 bases from J; junction bases left unmatched: 5. CDR3 sequence reads: CASSLGRLAEETQYF. Here the CDR3 DNA reads TGTGCCAGCAGCTTAGGGCGCCTAGCGGAAGAGACCCAGTACTTC.

V usage is TRBV7-2 and J usage is TRBJ1-2, with TRBD1 matching over 11 bases. The CDR3 length is 16 residues. Germline CDR1 and CDR2: SGHTA and FQGNSA. V gave up 4 bases and J gave up 3 bases; unmatched junction bases: 7. CDR3 in amino acids: CASSSIPDRGHYGYTF. As DNA, the CDR3 is TGTGCCAGCAGCTCCATCCCGGACAGGGGGCACTATGGCTACACCTTC.

CDR3 nucleotides: TGTGCCAGTAGTATCCCGAACAGGGGTGATGAGCAGTTCTTC. It yields the protein CASSIPNRGDEQFF. V is TRBV19 and J is TRBJ2-1; 7 positions agree with TRBD1. This CDR3 region has 14 residues. CDR1 is LNHDA, CDR2 SQIVND, per germline (reference sequence). With V trimmed by 3 bases and J by 8 bases, 7 bases remained unmatched.

This chain uses TRBV7-2 with TRBJ2-5; TRBD2 aligns across 8 bases. The germline CDR1 and CDR2 sequences are SGHTA and FQGNSA. Germline trimming cut 3 bases from V and 4 bases from J; bases unmatched to any gene: 19. The CDR3 is made up of 19 amino acids. CDR3 amino acids: CASSFPRGGSSAARETQYF. For the CDR3, the DNA is TGTGCCAGCAGCTTCCCTCGGGGGGGTTCCTCAGCGGCCCGAGAGACCCAGTACTTC.

A single count supports this clone. The CDR3 DNA follows: TGTGCCAGCAGCTTGGAAGAGGGAGAAGCTTTCTTT. This translates into CASSLEEGEAFF. This chain uses TRBV5-8 with TRBJ1-1; D ambiguous. The CDR3 spans 12 residues. Trimming left V 0 bases short and J 8 bases short, with 8 bases between. Germline loops: CDR1 SGHTS, CDR2 YDEGEE.

The chain links TRBV7-9 to TRBJ2-7; 12 nucleotides agree with TRBD2. This CDR3 region has 15 residues. J was trimmed by 5 bases and V by 5 bases; bases with no gene match: 7. The V gene's germline CDR1 is SEHNR and CDR2 FQNEAQ (reference sequence). The CDR3: CASSATSGGSHEQYF. The CDR3 bases are TGTGCCAGCAGCGCCACTAGCGGGGGGTCCCACGAGCAGTACTTC.

The rearrangement links TRBV4-1 to TRBJ2-3, with 11 nucleotides matching TRBD2. The ends lost 0 bases at V and 6 bases at J; junction bases unmatched: 2. This CDR3 is 15 amino acids long. Per germline, CDR1 MGHRA and CDR2 YSYEKL. CDR3 coding DNA: TGCGCCAGCAGCCAAGAGACTAGCGGGGCTGATACGCAGTATTTT. Translated, it gives CASSQETSGADTQYF.

The chain couples TRBV9 to TRBJ2-1; 9 nucleotides agree with TRBD2. Trimming cost V 3 bases and J 4 bases; bases outside gene matches: 8. CDR3 length equals 16 residues. Germline V gene lookup returns CDR1 SGDLS and CDR2 YYNGEE. CDR3 residues: CASSAGGRGGYNEQFF. The DNA of the CDR3 is TGTGCCAGCAGCGCCGGAGGGCGGGGGGGGTACAATGAGCAGTTCTTC.